A selection of T cell receptor beta chains follows, all from one sample in a study of OX40 agonist ivuxolimab in advanced cancers. Sequenced by immunoSEQ multiplex PCR; TCRdb stores in-frame clones only, minus some. The sample records more than 50,000 clones, about 85% being singletons. This specimen consisted of CD4+ or CD8+ T cells sorted from blood, obtained in a trial of the OX40 agonist ivuxolimab. The origin of the receptors is an adult with an advanced solid tumor such as melanoma, head and neck, liver or kidney cancer. Both conserved end residues are part of each CDR3. The order of the fields is V gene, D gene, clone size, J gene, CDR3 DNA, CDR3 protein. D genes are given only for firm matches. A clone size is listed for some rows: how often the clone was seen (once, few, many), or a class if it is expanded.

V: TRBV4-2; D: -; size: -; J: TRBJ2-3; DNA: TGTGCCAGCAGCCAACTCACAGGGTCCACAGATACGCAGTATTTT; CDR3: CASSQLTGSTDTQYF
V: TRBV2; D: TRBD1; size: -; J: TRBJ2-3; DNA: TGTGCCAGCGGGGGGACAGGGGGCGGACATACGCAGTATTTT; CDR3: CASGGTGGGHTQYF
V: TRBV6-4; D: -; size: once; J: TRBJ2-3; DNA: TGTGCCAGCACCCCCGGCTGGGGGGGGGCGACAGATACGCAGTATTTT; CDR3: CASTPGWGGATDTQYF
V: TRBV6-5; D: -; size: -; J: TRBJ2-7; DNA: TGTGCCAGTGGAGAGACGTCGACAGACTCCTACGAGCAGTACTTC; CDR3: CASGETSTDSYEQYF
V: TRBV10-2; D: -; size: -; J: TRBJ1-3; DNA: TGCGCCAGCAGTGAGTCCGCGGGGGTTGGAAACACCATATATTTT; CDR3: CASSESAGVGNTIYF
V: TRBV30; D: TRBD1; size: -; J: TRBJ1-2; DNA: TGTGCCTGGAGGCACACAGGGGGTCAGGGCTACACCTTC; CDR3: CAWRHTGGQGYTF
V: TRBV21-1; D: -; size: -; J: TRBJ1-1; DNA: TGTGCCAGCAGCAAAAGCACTATGGGGCCGATCGGGAACACTGAAGCTTTCTTT; CDR3: CASSKSTMGPIGNTEAFF
V: TRBV7-9; D: -; size: -; J: TRBJ2-2; DNA: TGTGCCAGCAGCTCTGAAGGAGGGGAGCTGTTTTTT; CDR3: CASSSEGGELFF
V: TRBV5-1; D: TRBD1; size: few; J: TRBJ2-6; DNA: TGCGCCAGCAGCTCGGTGGGACAGGTAGGGGCTGGGGCCAACGTCCTGACTTTC; CDR3: CASSSVGQVGAGANVLTF
V: TRBV28; D: -; size: -; J: TRBJ2-4; DNA: TGTGCCAGCAGCCCGGAACAGGTTGGCATTCAGTACTTC; CDR3: CASSPEQVGIQYF
V: TRBV7-9; D: TRBD1; size: -; J: TRBJ1-4; DNA: TGTGCCAGCAGCTCGGACAGGGGTTTCGCCGAAAAACTGTTTTTT; CDR3: CASSSDRGFAEKLFF
V: TRBV2; D: -; size: -; J: TRBJ1-2; DNA: TGTGCCAGCAGTCGGGCAGGGTATGGCTACACCTTC; CDR3: CASSRAGYGYTF
V: TRBV6-5; D: -; size: -; J: TRBJ1-2; DNA: TGTGCCAGCAGACCCTCGTGGGAGCAAGACTATGGCTACACCTTC; CDR3: CASRPSWEQDYGYTF
V: TRBV2; D: -; size: -; J: TRBJ1-1; DNA: TGTGCCAGCAATCGTGGGGGGTTGGCTGAAGCTTTCTTT; CDR3: CASNRGGLAEAFF
V: TRBV25-1; D: TRBD1; size: -; J: TRBJ1-4; DNA: TGTGCCAGCAGATCAGACAGGGATAATGAAAAACTGTTTTTT; CDR3: CASRSDRDNEKLFF
V: TRBV7-6; D: TRBD1; size: -; J: TRBJ1-6; DNA: TGTGCCAGCAGCTTAGCCCCCACAGGGGGTAATTCACCCCTCCACTTT; CDR3: CASSLAPTGGNSPLHF
V: TRBV28; D: -; size: -; J: TRBJ1-1; DNA: TGTGCCAGCAGTTTACCCTCGGGGAGGCCTGAAGCTTTCTTT; CDR3: CASSLPSGRPEAFF
V: TRBV6-1; D: TRBD1; size: -; J: TRBJ1-2; DNA: TGTGCCAGCAGTCCCGGGACAGGCTATGGCTACACCTTC; CDR3: CASSPGTGYGYTF
V: TRBV12-5; D: -; size: once; J: TRBJ2-5; DNA: TGTGCTAGTGGTTTGACCACTTGGGGGGCCCAAGAGACCCAGTACTTC; CDR3: CASGLTTWGAQETQYF
V: TRBV9; D: -; size: -; J: TRBJ2-7; DNA: TGTGCCAGCAGCAAAAACCCGCCGGAGTTCTACGAGCAGTACTTC; CDR3: CASSKNPPEFYEQYF
V: TRBV28; D: -; size: -; J: TRBJ1-2; DNA: TGTGCCAGCAGACCTATTGCTGGCCTTCCGGGGGCGCGGGTCTATGGCTACACCTTC; CDR3: CASRPIAGLPGARVYGYTF
V: TRBV19; D: TRBD2; size: -; J: TRBJ2-5; DNA: TGTGCCAGTAGCACTAGCGGTGTTAGGGAGACCCAGTACTTC; CDR3: CASSTSGVRETQYF